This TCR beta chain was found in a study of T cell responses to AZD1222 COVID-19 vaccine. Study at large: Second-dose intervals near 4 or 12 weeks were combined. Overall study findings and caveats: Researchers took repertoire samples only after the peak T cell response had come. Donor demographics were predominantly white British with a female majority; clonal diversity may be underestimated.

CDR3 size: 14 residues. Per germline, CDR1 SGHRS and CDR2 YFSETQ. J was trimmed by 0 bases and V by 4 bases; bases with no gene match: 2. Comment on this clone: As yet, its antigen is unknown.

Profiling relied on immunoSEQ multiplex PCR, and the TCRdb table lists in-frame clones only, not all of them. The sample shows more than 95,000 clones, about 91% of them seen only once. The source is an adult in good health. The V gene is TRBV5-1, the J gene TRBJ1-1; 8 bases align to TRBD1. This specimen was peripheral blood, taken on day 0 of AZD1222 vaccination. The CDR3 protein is CASSPDRVNTEAFF. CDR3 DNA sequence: TGCGCCAGCAGCCCGGACAGGGTGAACACTGAAGCTTTCTTT.